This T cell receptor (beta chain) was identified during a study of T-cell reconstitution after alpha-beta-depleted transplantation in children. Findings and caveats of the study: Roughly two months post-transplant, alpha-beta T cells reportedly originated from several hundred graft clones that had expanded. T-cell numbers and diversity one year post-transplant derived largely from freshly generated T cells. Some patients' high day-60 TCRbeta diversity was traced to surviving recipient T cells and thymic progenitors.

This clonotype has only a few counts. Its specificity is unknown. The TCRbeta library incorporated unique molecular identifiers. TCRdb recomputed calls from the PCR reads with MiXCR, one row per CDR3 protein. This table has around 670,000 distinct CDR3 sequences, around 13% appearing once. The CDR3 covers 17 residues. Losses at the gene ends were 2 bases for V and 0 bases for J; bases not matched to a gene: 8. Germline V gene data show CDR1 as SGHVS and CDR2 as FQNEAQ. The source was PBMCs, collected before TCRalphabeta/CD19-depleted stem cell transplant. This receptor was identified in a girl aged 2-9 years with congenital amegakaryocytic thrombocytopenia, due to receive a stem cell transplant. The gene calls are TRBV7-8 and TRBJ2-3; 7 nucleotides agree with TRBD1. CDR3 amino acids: CASSLSKQGRSTDTQYF. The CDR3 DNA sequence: TGTGCCAGCAGCTTAAGTAAACAGGGGAGAAGCACAGATACGCAGTATTTT.